This T cell receptor beta chain stems from a study of STAT5B mutations in CD4+ large granular lymphocyte leukemia. Study results and caveats: TRBV06-family usage was enriched in top patient clones (8/27) versus controls (2/35). Patient CD4-sorted repertoires looked more clonal than healthy CD4+ repertoires, even without putative leukemic clones.

This CDR3 contains 11 residues. The germline CDR1 and CDR2 sequences are SNHLY and FYNNEI. V lost 3 bases and J lost 10, with 9 bases in between. Notes on this clone: What it recognizes is unknown.

The repertoire was sequenced with immunoSEQ multiplex PCR; TCRdb's copy has only in-frame clones and lacks some. This sample has around 34,000 clones; around four fifths occur once, and the top ten carry roughly 4.4%. The chain uses TRBV2 and TRBJ2-5; D uncertain. The receptor's source is a human donor in good health. The specimen sequenced was CD4+ T cells from blood buffy coats. Here the CDR3 reads CASSDEFGQYF. The CDR3 DNA is TGTGCCAGCAGTGACGAGTTTGGCCAGTACTTC.